Listed here are 20 T cell receptor beta chains from one sample, sequenced in a study of T cell repertoires in cytomegalovirus infection. TCRdb re-called the reads through MiXCR, storing one row per CDR3 protein. The data show tens of thousands of distinct CDR3 sequences, about 29% seen once. Their antigens remain unidentified. The sequences come from CD8+ T cells from cultured PBMCs, collected from culture after CMV antigen stimulation. The receptors were gathered from a human donor in good health (CMV status not recorded). Some clones in this sample may be carry-over from other donors' samples.

The chain employs TRBV27 and TRBJ1-1; D gene uncertain. Trimming stripped 6 bases from V and 1 base from J, with 9 bases between. The germline gives CDR1 MNHEY, CDR2 SMNVEV (reference sequence). There are 13 residues in the CDR3. The CDR3 bases are TGTGCCAGCAGCCAGACACCGAACACTGAAGCTTTCTTT. This codes for CASSQTPNTEAFF.

This sequence joins TRBV11-2 and TRBJ2-5; no clear D. The V gene's germline CDR1 is SGHAT and CDR2 FQNNGV. V was shortened by 4 bases and J by 3 bases, with 6 bases between the two germline ends. This CDR3 has 12 residues. CDR3 sequence reads: CASSSVEETQYF. CDR3 coding DNA: TGTGCCAGCAGCTCCGTGGAAGAGACCCAGTACTTC.

V and J are TRBV27 and TRBJ2-1; perhaps TRBD1 as D (6 bases). The CDR3 covers 12 residues. CDR1 and CDR2 (germline): MNHEY, SMNVEV (reference sequence). The V end was cut by 4 bases, the J end by 10 bases, with 11 bases between. CDR3 protein: CASSSTGLEQFF. In DNA form, the CDR3 reads TGTGCCAGCAGTTCTACAGGGTTGGAGCAGTTCTTC.

This clonotype turned up a few times. This rearrangement joins TRBV6-5 to TRBJ1-1, with D possibly matching TRBD1 (5 bases). The V gene's germline CDR1 is MNHEY and CDR2 SVGAGI. This CDR3 is 16 amino acids long. Trimming left V 0 bases short and J 6 bases short, with 17 bases between. CDR3 DNA sequence: TGTGCCAGCAGTTACTCGAGTTGGCAGGGAGCCCCTGAAGCTTTCTTT. Translation: CASSYSSWQGAPEAFF.

This clonotype was observed many times. The chain is built from TRBV7-2 and TRBJ2-7; D possibly corresponds to TRBD1 (6 bases). The germline V gene encodes CDR1 SGHTA and CDR2 FQGNSA. This CDR3 contains 14 residues. V lost 5 bases and J 0 bases, leaving 11 bases between the germline ends. The CDR3 DNA reads TGTGCCAGCAGCATCTCAGGGGACTCCTACGAGCAGTACTTC. Its translation: CASSISGDSYEQYF.

The V gene is TRBV6-2 or TRBV6-3, the J gene TRBJ2-1, with D uncertain. V lost 4 bases and J lost 6, with 7 bases in between. Per the germline V gene, CDR1 is MNHEY and CDR2 is SVGEGT. This CDR3 spans 12 amino acids. CDR3 nucleotides: TGTGCCAGCAGTTTTTCCCCCAATGAGCAGTTCTTC. It codes for CASSFSPNEQFF.

This clonotype has ten or more counts. The J gene is TRBJ2-5, the V gene TRBV15; tentatively, D is TRBD1 or TRBD2 (5 bases each). Per germline, CDR1 LNHNV and CDR2 YYDKDF (reference sequence). This CDR3 spans 14 amino acids. V lost 8 bases and J 4 bases, leaving 17 bases between the germline ends. The CDR3 nucleotides are TGTGCCACCGCTCCGGGGTGGGGCGGAGAGACCCAGTACTTC. This gives the protein CATAPGWGGETQYF.

This clonotype was counted between two and nine times. The V gene is TRBV29-1, the J gene TRBJ1-1; no firm D call. CDR3 length: 12 residues. V shed 7 bases and J shed 2 bases, with 11 bases lying between them. The germline V gene encodes CDR1 SQVTM and CDR2 ANQGSEA. The CDR3 nucleotides read TGCAGCGCTTCGGACGGCAACACTGAAGCTTTCTTT. It translates to CSASDGNTEAFF.

The genes are TRBV7-9 and TRBJ1-1; D is perhaps TRBD1 (6 bases). This CDR3 has 15 residues. The V end was cut by 0 bases, the J end by 3 bases, with 11 bases between. In germline, CDR1 is SEHNR, CDR2 FQNEAQ (reference sequence). Here the CDR3 DNA reads TGTGCCAGCAGCTTAGCGCTGGGACAAGACACTGAAGCTTTCTTT. Its protein product is CASSLALGQDTEAFF. The entire variable domain, with the rest obtained from reference TRBV7-9 and TRBJ1-1, is as follows: DTGVSQNPRHKITKRGQNVTFRCDPISEHNRLYWYRQTLGQGPEFLTYFQNEAQLEKSRLLSDRFSAERPKGSFSTLEIQRTEQGDSAMYLCASSLALGQDTEAFFGQGTRLTVV.

The chain links TRBV4-3 to TRBJ2-2, with D perhaps matching TRBD2 (5 bases). V lost 3 bases to trimming and J lost 4 bases, with 12 bases between them. CDR1 and CDR2 from the germline V gene are LGHNA and YSLEER. This CDR3 comprises 15 residues. This CDR3 reads CASSQGSGSTGELFF. CDR3 DNA sequence: TGCGCCAGCAGCCAGGGTAGTGGGAGCACCGGGGAGCTGTTTTTT.

This chain joins TRBV19 and TRBJ1-1, with D possibly being TRBD1 (6 bases). V was pared by 3 bases and J by 7 bases, with 15 bases between. CDR1 is LNHDA, CDR2 SQIVND, per germline (reference sequence). This CDR3 spans 14 amino acids. CDR3 region: CASSMRGGRDEAFF. CDR3 bases: TGTGCCAGTAGTATGAGGGGGGGGCGAGATGAAGCTTTCTTT.

V usage is TRBV13 and J usage is TRBJ2-5; D is uncertain. Between the trimmed V and J ends, which lost 5 bases and 0 bases, there was a span of 10 bases. The CDR3 is 14 residues long. CDR1 is PRHDT, CDR2 FYEKMQ, per germline (reference sequence). Here the CDR3 reads CASSPGRDQETQYF. DNA for the CDR3: TGTGCCAGCAGCCCCGGACGGGACCAAGAGACCCAGTACTTC.

The chain employs TRBV10-3 and TRBJ2-3; no clear D gene. The CDR3 extends over 14 amino acids. Germline values: CDR1 ENHRY, CDR2 SYGVKD. Trimming pared 0 bases from V and 5 bases from J, leaving 9 bases between. CDR3 amino acids: CAISESGLEDTQYF. The CDR3, as DNA: TGTGCCATCAGTGAGTCAGGGTTAGAAGATACGCAGTATTTT.

Here the CDR3 reads CASSPLDRPSYGYTF. The CDR3, as DNA: TGTGCCAGCTCACCACTTGACAGGCCCTCGTATGGCTACACCTTC. The chain recombines TRBV18 with TRBJ1-2, with D possibly matching TRBD1 (6 bases). This CDR3 contains 15 residues. V was pared by 1 base and J by 5 bases, with 14 bases between. The V gene's germline CDR1 is KGHSH and CDR2 LQKENI.

This clonotype was recorded a few times. The V and J genes are TRBV19 and TRBJ1-1, with 7 bases lining up with TRBD1. The germline V gene encodes CDR1 LNHDA and CDR2 SQIVND (reference sequence). V was pared by 5 bases and J by 3 bases, with 9 bases of the junction left unmatched. The length of the CDR3 is 15 residues. CDR3 residues: CASSPWTGGDTEAFF. CDR3 DNA: TGTGCCAGTAGTCCCTGGACAGGAGGGGACACTGAAGCTTTCTTT.

The V and J genes are TRBV5-4 and TRBJ2-7; D not resolved. The CDR3 covers 12 residues. Germline V gives CDR1 SGHNT, CDR2 YYREEE (reference sequence). Trimming cost V 6 bases and J 0 bases, with 7 bases left between them. CDR3 in amino acids: CASTLSSYEQYF. Here the CDR3 DNA reads TGTGCCAGCACCTTAAGCTCCTACGAGCAGTACTTC. Full variable domain (outside the CDR3, taken from reference TRBV5-4 and TRBJ2-7): ETGVTQSPTHLIKTRGQQVTLRCSSQSGHNTVSWYQQALGQGPQFIFQYYREEENGRGNFPPRFSGLQFPNYSSELNVNALELDDSALYLCASTLSSYEQYFGPGTRLTVT.

This clonotype was seen more than once but under ten times. The J gene is TRBJ2-2, the V gene TRBV7-8; 10 positions match TRBD1. The V gene end was trimmed by 5 bases and the J gene end by 3 bases; junction bases not matched to a gene: 3. The CDR3 has 15 residues. The germline CDR1 and CDR2 sequences are SGHVS and FQNEAQ. CDR3 amino acids: CASSATGGDTGELFF. In DNA, the CDR3 is TGTGCCAGCAGCGCGACAGGGGGCGACACCGGGGAGCTGTTTTTT. The variable domain in full, with the rest retrieved from reference TRBV7-8 and TRBJ2-2, is GAGVSQSPRYKVAKRGQDVALRCDPISGHVSLFWYQQALGQGPEFLTYFQNEAQLDKSGLPSDRFFAERPEGSVSTLKIQRTQQEDSAVYLCASSATGGDTGELFFGEGSRLTVL.

In this sample, this clonotype turned up many times. The chain joins TRBV7-8 to TRBJ1-3; the D is unclear. Germline V gives CDR1 SGHVS, CDR2 FQNEAQ. Trimming stripped 4 bases from V and 0 bases from J, with 4 bases between. The CDR3 length is 13 residues. CDR3 sequence (DNA): TGTGCCAGCAGCTCAAACTCTGGAAACACCATATATTTT. Protein product: CASSSNSGNTIYF.

This clonotype was detected a few times. V and J are TRBV10-3 and TRBJ2-1; D unclear. Trimming took 4 bases from V and 5 from J, leaving 3 bases between them. Germline CDR1 ENHRY, CDR2 SYGVKD. This CDR3 contains 11 residues. The CDR3 sequence: CAISANNEQFF. CDR3 nucleotides: TGTGCCATCAGTGCAAACAATGAGCAGTTCTTC.

This chain joins TRBV5-6 and TRBJ2-7; D is perhaps TRBD1 (6 bases). The CDR3 runs to 16 residues. V shed 3 bases and J shed 4 bases, with 20 bases lying between them. Germline CDR1 reads SGHDT; CDR2 reads YYEEEE. The CDR3 nucleotides read TGTGCCAGCAGCTCAGATTTGGACAGCTATGGGTACGAGCAGTACTTC. It translates to CASSSDLDSYGYEQYF. Complete variable domain (other parts from reference TRBV5-6 and TRBJ2-7): DAGVTQSPTHLIKTRGQQVTLRCSPKSGHDTVSWYQQALGQGPQFIFQYYEEEERQRGNFPDRFSGHQFPNYSSELNVNALLLGDSALYLCASSSDLDSYGYEQYFGPGTRLTVT.